This record covers a single T cell receptor (beta chain). Germline CDR1 reads LNHDA; CDR2 reads SQIVND (reference sequence). V lost 8 bases to trimming and J lost 5 bases, with 18 bases between them. This CDR3 comprises 14 residues. They ran version v3.0 of the immunoSEQ assay at survey level. The table came from immunoSEQ multiplex PCR; TCRdb's copy has only in-frame clones and leaves some out. The profile shows roughly 15,000 clones, around 90% of them singletons. The sample is drawn from a study of long-term antiretroviral therapy in people with HIV. V usage is TRBV19 and J usage is TRBJ2-5; weak D call: TRBD2 (6 bases). The sample in question was unsorted PBMCs, obtained more than 2.2 years before starting antiretroviral therapy. The sequence was collected from a woman in her 30s with HIV. The CDR3 DNA is TGTGCCAGTCATGTGGGACTGGAGGGGGAGACCCAGTACTTC. Translating gives CASHVGLEGETQYF.